A selection of T cell receptor beta chains follows, all from one sample in a study of blood T cells in healthy people across ages. TCRdb re-called the 5' RACE reads through MiXCR, storing one row per CDR3 protein. This table holds about 1.4 million distinct CDR3 sequences, 55% to 75% found once. Sequencing input: blood. Source of these receptors: a young man in good health. Both conserved end residues are part of each CDR3. A D gene is named only where the DNA matches it firmly. Not all rows give a size; the values are once, few, many and, for expanded clones, a class.

j_gene,v_gene,d_gene,abundance,CDR3aa,CDR3nt
TRBJ1-3,TRBV10-3,NA,NA,CAISEGDESGNTIYF,TGTGCCATCAGTGAAGGGGACGAGTCCGGAAACACCATATATTTT
TRBJ1-2,TRBV9,NA,NA,CASAVQGNYGYTF,TGTGCCAGCGCGGTCCAGGGGAACTATGGCTACACCTTC
TRBJ2-5,TRBV11-1,NA,few,CASSLAGTRQETQYF,TGTGCCAGCAGCTTAGCCGGTACTAGGCAAGAGACCCAGTACTTC
TRBJ1-1,TRBV6-2/TRBV6-3,NA,NA,CASTYAPRQTGTEAFF,TGTGCCAGCACCTATGCCCCCCGCCAGACCGGTACTGAAGCTTTCTTT
TRBJ2-3,TRBV5-4,NA,NA,CASSLEILPVTDTQYF,TGTGCCAGCAGCTTGGAGATACTGCCTGTCACAGATACGCAGTATTTT
TRBJ1-2,TRBV19,NA,NA,CASSEEDYGYTF,TGTGCCAGTAGCGAGGAGGACTATGGCTACACCTTC
TRBJ2-3,TRBV29-1,TRBD2,once,CSVASGGYGTDTQYF,TGCAGCGTTGCTAGCGGGGGGTATGGCACAGATACGCAGTATTTT
TRBJ1-6,TRBV6-5,NA,NA,CASTRGSGSPLHF,TGTGCCAGCACTCGTGGGTCGGGCTCACCCCTCCACTTT
TRBJ2-7,TRBV20-1,NA,NA,CSARPLGEQYF,TGCAGTGCTCGACCTTTAGGGGAGCAGTACTTC
TRBJ1-2,TRBV6-5,NA,NA,CASSYSITGSKDGYTF,TGTGCCAGCAGTTACTCGATTACAGGTTCTAAGGATGGCTACACCTTC
TRBJ2-1,TRBV6-2/TRBV6-3,NA,once,CASSSGGLESYNEQFF,TGTGCCAGCAGTTCAGGGGGGCTAGAATCCTACAATGAGCAGTTCTTC
TRBJ1-2,TRBV5-1,NA,NA,CASSFTQNYGYTF,TGCGCCAGCAGCTTTACACAGAACTATGGCTACACCTTC
TRBJ2-7,TRBV7-9,NA,NA,CVSSFRGYEQYF,TGTGTCAGCAGCTTCAGGGGTTACGAGCAGTACTTC
TRBJ2-3,TRBV15,NA,NA,CATSNEQGRGTDTQYF,TGTGCCACCAGCAACGAACAGGGACGGGGCACAGATACGCAGTATTTT
TRBJ2-3,TRBV20-1,NA,NA,CSASRVAGDTQYF,TGCAGTGCTAGCCGGGTCGCTGGAGATACGCAGTATTTT
TRBJ1-2,TRBV29-1,NA,once,CSAGRGESYGYTF,TGCAGCGCAGGGCGGGGGGAAAGCTATGGCTACACCTTC
TRBJ2-5,TRBV11-1,TRBD2,NA,CASSPTGLAGETQYF,TGTGCCAGCAGCCCTACGGGACTAGCGGGAGAGACCCAGTACTTC
TRBJ2-3,TRBV29-1,TRBD1,NA,CSVRTGATDTQYF,TGCAGCGTCCGGACAGGGGCGACAGATACGCAGTATTTT
TRBJ2-7,TRBV4-1,TRBD1,NA,CASSPDRENEQYF,TGCGCCAGCAGCCCAGACAGGGAGAATGAGCAGTACTTC
TRBJ1-4,TRBV27,NA,NA,CASRQTGTPFSKEKLFF,TGTGCCAGCAGACAAACGGGGACCCCCTTCAGCAAGGAAAAACTGTTTTTT
TRBJ1-1,TRBV6-5,TRBD1,NA,CASSSVGTGLLRAYEAFF,TGTGCCAGCAGTTCAGTCGGGACAGGCCTGCTGCGAGCATACGAAGCTTTCTTT
TRBJ1-2,TRBV29-1,NA,NA,CSAQGSGYTF,TGCAGCGCCCAGGGCAGCGGCTACACCTTC
TRBJ1-1,TRBV4-1,NA,NA,CASSLLDESFEAFF,TGCGCCAGCAGCCTTCTGGACGAATCCTTCGAAGCTTTCTTT
TRBJ2-5,TRBV7-2,TRBD2,few,CASSRGLAGLYQETQYF,TGTGCCAGCAGCCGGGGACTAGCGGGACTGTACCAAGAGACCCAGTACTTC
TRBJ1-1,TRBV6-5,NA,once,CASTPRGNTEAFF,TGTGCCAGCACCCCAAGGGGGAACACTGAAGCTTTCTTT
TRBJ1-1,TRBV4-1,NA,NA,CASSLGTLNGNTEAFF,TGCGCCAGCAGCCTCGGGACCCTAAATGGGAACACTGAAGCTTTCTTT
TRBJ1-4,TRBV7-2,NA,NA,CASSLGTSYEKLFF,TGTGCCAGCAGCTTGGGGACATCCTATGAAAAACTGTTTTTT
TRBJ2-7,TRBV6-1,NA,few,CASSHGVSYEQYF,TGTGCCAGCAGCCACGGGGTCTCCTACGAGCAGTACTTC
TRBJ2-7,TRBV14,NA,NA,CASSQVGFSYEQYF,TGTGCCAGCAGCCAAGTTGGTTTCTCCTACGAGCAGTACTTC
TRBJ2-1,TRBV6-4,TRBD2,NA,CASSLLAGSVGEQFF,TGTGCCAGCAGCCTACTAGCGGGAAGTGTAGGTGAGCAGTTCTTC
TRBJ2-7,TRBV7-6,NA,NA,CASSQYKGVTYEQYF,TGTGCCAGCAGCCAATATAAGGGAGTGACCTACGAGCAGTACTTC
TRBJ2-1,TRBV4-1,NA,NA,CASSQAPWQINNEQFF,TGCGCCAGCAGCCAAGCACCATGGCAGATCAACAATGAGCAGTTCTTC
TRBJ1-4,TRBV6-1,NA,NA,CASSSRDWDEKLFF,TGTGCCAGCAGTAGCCGGGACTGGGACGAAAAACTGTTTTTT
TRBJ2-1,TRBV10-3,NA,NA,CATCSGTTYNEQFF,TGTGCCACCTGTTCAGGTACCACCTACAATGAGCAGTTCTTC
TRBJ1-4,TRBV27,NA,NA,CASSSGIGGEKLFF,TGTGCCAGCAGTTCGGGGATCGGCGGAGAAAAACTGTTTTTT
TRBJ2-3,TRBV7-9,TRBD2,few,CASSFLAGGRDTQYF,TGTGCCAGCAGCTTCCTAGCGGGGGGTCGGGATACGCAGTATTTT
TRBJ1-2,TRBV20-1,NA,NA,CSARDRGSPIYGYTF,TGCAGTGCTAGAGACAGGGGAAGCCCAATTTATGGCTACACCTTC
TRBJ2-4,TRBV20-1,TRBD1,few,CSATTGVAKNIQYF,TGCAGTGCGACGACAGGGGTAGCCAAAAACATTCAGTACTTC
TRBJ1-5,TRBV5-1,TRBD1,NA,CASSLVAGGATDQPQHF,TGCGCCAGCAGCTTGGTGGCAGGGGGCGCGACCGATCAGCCCCAGCATTTT
TRBJ2-1,TRBV20-1,NA,NA,CSAQNNEQFF,TGCAGTGCTCAGAACAATGAGCAGTTCTTC
TRBJ1-6,TRBV9,NA,NA,CASSVASGSPLHF,TGTGCCAGCAGCGTAGCCTCGGGTTCACCCCTCCACTTT
TRBJ1-1,TRBV27,NA,NA,CASSLLGGPGEAFF,TGTGCCAGCAGTTTATTAGGGGGGCCCGGGGAAGCTTTCTTT
TRBJ1-2,TRBV12-3/TRBV12-4,NA,NA,CASSLRVDAYGYTF,TGTGCCAGCAGTTTGCGGGTAGACGCCTATGGCTACACCTTC
TRBJ1-2,TRBV5-5,NA,few,CAVFNYGYTF,TGTGCAGTCTTTAACTATGGCTACACCTTC
TRBJ2-3,TRBV9,NA,NA,CASSVVLADTQYF,TGTGCCAGCAGCGTGGTACTAGCAGATACGCAGTATTTT
TRBJ2-5,TRBV25-1,NA,few,CASSELERAGGGELVEETQYF,TGTGCCAGCAGTGAATTGGAGCGGGCAGGGGGAGGGGAACTTGTTGAAGAGACCCAGTACTTC
TRBJ2-1,TRBV7-6,TRBD2,NA,CASSSTKAGLSKEYEQFF,TGTGCCAGCAGCTCAACTAAAGCGGGACTCTCGAAGGAATATGAGCAGTTCTTC
TRBJ2-7,TRBV29-1,NA,NA,CSVEAATKGSYEQYF,TGCAGCGTTGAGGCTGCCACAAAGGGCTCCTACGAGCAGTACTTC
TRBJ1-1,TRBV19,NA,few,CASSMEGRETEAFF,TGTGCCAGTAGTATGGAGGGACGGGAGACTGAAGCTTTCTTT
TRBJ2-5,TRBV3-1,TRBD2,once,CASSQENIAGGQETQYF,TGTGCCAGCAGCCAAGAAAACATAGCGGGAGGGCAAGAGACCCAGTACTTC
TRBJ1-5,TRBV6-6,NA,NA,CASTTLDYSNQPQHF,TGTGCCAGCACCACACTGGATTATAGCAATCAGCCCCAGCATTTT
TRBJ1-2,TRBV20-1,NA,NA,CSASPPGGHGGYTF,TGCAGTGCTAGCCCCCCCGGCGGGCACGGGGGCTACACCTTC
TRBJ2-1,TRBV6-5,TRBD1,once,CASIQGASNEQFF,TGTGCCAGCATCCAGGGGGCCTCAAATGAGCAGTTCTTC
TRBJ1-2,TRBV27,NA,NA,CASGGATYGYTF,TGTGCCAGCGGGGGGGCTACCTATGGCTACACCTTC
TRBJ1-2,TRBV25-1,NA,NA,CASSEGSGNYGYTF,TGTGCCAGCAGTGAGGGGTCAGGGAACTATGGCTACACCTTC
TRBJ2-5,TRBV6-6,NA,NA,CASGLRSETQYF,TGTGCCAGCGGCCTCCGTTCGGAGACCCAGTACTTC
TRBJ2-7,TRBV4-1,TRBD1,few,CASSQEPGQGAGEQYF,TGCGCCAGCAGCCAAGAACCAGGACAGGGGGCGGGCGAGCAGTACTTC
TRBJ2-6,TRBV3-1,NA,NA,CASSQMGGAAGANVLTF,TGTGCCAGCAGCCAAATGGGGGGGGCGGCTGGGGCCAACGTCCTGACTTTC
TRBJ2-5,TRBV3-1,TRBD2,NA,CASSHPGLNEKTQYF,TGTGCCAGCAGCCATCCGGGACTAAATGAAAAGACCCAGTACTTC
TRBJ2-7,TRBV12-3/TRBV12-4,NA,many,CASSTRETSYEQYF,TGTGCCAGCAGTACCCGTGAGACCTCCTACGAGCAGTACTTC